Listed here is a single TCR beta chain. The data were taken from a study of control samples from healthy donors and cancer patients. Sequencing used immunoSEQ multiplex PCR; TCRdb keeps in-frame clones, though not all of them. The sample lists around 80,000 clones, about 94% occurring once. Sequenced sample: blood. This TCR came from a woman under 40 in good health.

The CDR3 region is CATSDFSGNQPQHF. CDR3 sequence (DNA): TGTGCCACCAGTGATTTTAGTGGGAATCAGCCCCAGCATTTT. The chain combines TRBV24-1 with TRBJ1-5; no clear D. V was pared by 1 base and J by 4 bases, with 7 bases between. CDR1 is KGHDR and CDR2 is SFDVKD in the germline V gene. This CDR3 spans 14 amino acids.